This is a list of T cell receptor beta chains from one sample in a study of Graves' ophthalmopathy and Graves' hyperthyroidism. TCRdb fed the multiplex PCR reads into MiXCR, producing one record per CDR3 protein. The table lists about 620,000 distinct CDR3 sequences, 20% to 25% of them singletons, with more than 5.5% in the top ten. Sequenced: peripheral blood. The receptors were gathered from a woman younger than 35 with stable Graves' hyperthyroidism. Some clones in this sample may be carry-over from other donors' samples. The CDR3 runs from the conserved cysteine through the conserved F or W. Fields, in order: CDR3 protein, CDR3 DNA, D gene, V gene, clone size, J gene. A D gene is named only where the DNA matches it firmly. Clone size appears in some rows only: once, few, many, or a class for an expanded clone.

CDR3: CASSLLEQGEETQYF
DNA: TGTGCCAGCAGTTTGCTGGAGCAGGGTGAGGAGACCCAGTACTTC
D: -
V: TRBV12-3/TRBV12-4
size: many
J: TRBJ2-5

CDR3: CASPARCPYEQYF
DNA: TGTGCCAGCCCCGCCCGTTGCCCCTACGAGCAGTACTTC
D: -
V: TRBV9
size: -
J: TRBJ2-7

CDR3: CASTSGTVTTEAFF
DNA: TGTGCCAGCACCTCCGGGACAGTAACCACTGAAGCTTTCTTT
D: TRBD1
V: TRBV6-1
size: many
J: TRBJ1-1

CDR3: CASSEALPGGDYGYTF
DNA: TGTGCCAGCAGTGAAGCGCTTCCTGGAGGAGACTATGGCTACACCTTC
D: -
V: TRBV2
size: many
J: TRBJ1-2

CDR3: CSAKHLAADLGTQYF
DNA: TGCAGTGCCAAACATCTAGCGGCCGACCTGGGGACCCAGTACTTC
D: TRBD2
V: TRBV20-1
size: many
J: TRBJ2-5

CDR3: CASCRGLGNQPQHF
DNA: TGTGCCAGCTGCAGGGGGCTAGGCAATCAGCCCCAGCATTTT
D: TRBD1
V: TRBV2
size: -
J: TRBJ1-5

CDR3: CASSLSGDSEAFF
DNA: TGTGCCAGCAGCTTATCAGGGGATAGTGAAGCTTTCTTT
D: -
V: TRBV7-3
size: many
J: TRBJ1-1

CDR3: CASSEANGPYEQYF
DNA: TGTGCCAGCAGTGAAGCGAACGGACCTTACGAGCAGTACTTC
D: -
V: TRBV2
size: -
J: TRBJ2-7

CDR3: CASMNSQTNCGYTF
DNA: TGCGCCAGCATGAATTCTCAGACAAACTGTGGCTACACCTTC
D: -
V: TRBV5-1
size: -
J: TRBJ1-2

CDR3: CASSLKDLAGVPGELFF
DNA: TGTGCCAGCAGTTTGAAGGACCTAGCGGGAGTTCCCGGGGAGCTGTTTTTT
D: TRBD2
V: TRBV27
size: many
J: TRBJ2-2

CDR3: CASRLGGNTGELFF
DNA: TGTGCCAGCCGCCTGGGGGGGAACACCGGGGAGCTGTTTTTT
D: -
V: TRBV6-1
size: many
J: TRBJ2-2

CDR3: CASSVTGVAETQYF
DNA: TGTGCCAGTAGTGTAACAGGGGTGGCAGAGACCCAGTACTTC
D: TRBD1
V: TRBV19
size: few
J: TRBJ2-5

CDR3: CASRVTGTPSYEQYF
DNA: TGTGCCAGCAGGGTTACAGGGACACCATCCTACGAGCAGTACTTC
D: -
V: TRBV28
size: once
J: TRBJ2-7

CDR3: CASSVGLETATYEQYF
DNA: TGTGCCAGCAGCGTAGGGCTAGAGACAGCCACCTACGAGCAGTACTTC
D: -
V: TRBV9
size: many
J: TRBJ2-7

CDR3: CASSERLAYGYTF
DNA: TGCGCCAGCAGTGAGAGGCTCGCATATGGCTACACCTTC
D: -
V: TRBV4-1
size: many
J: TRBJ1-2

CDR3: CASSRQGENQPQHF
DNA: TGTGCCAGCAGTCGACAGGGGGAAAATCAGCCCCAGCATTTT
D: TRBD1
V: TRBV12-3/TRBV12-4
size: many
J: TRBJ1-5

CDR3: CSVEEGGQQRKAFF
DNA: TGCAGCGTTGAAGAAGGGGGACAACAACGGAAAGCTTTCTTT
D: -
V: TRBV29-1
size: many
J: TRBJ1-1

CDR3: CASSFEPGYGYTF
DNA: TGTGCCAGCAGCTTCGAACCTGGCTATGGCTACACCTTC
D: -
V: TRBV9
size: -
J: TRBJ1-2

CDR3: CASSYEGNPYEQYF
DNA: TGTGCCAGCAGTTACGAGGGTAACCCCTACGAGCAGTACTTC
D: -
V: TRBV6-5
size: many
J: TRBJ2-7

CDR3: CASSHRDGETQYF
DNA: TGTGCCAGCAGCCACCGGGATGGTGAGACCCAGTACTTC
D: -
V: TRBV3-1
size: many
J: TRBJ2-5

CDR3: CASSLRPQHF
DNA: TGTGCCAGCAGTCTAAGGCCCCAGCATTTT
D: -
V: TRBV6-1
size: many
J: TRBJ1-5

CDR3: CATSSRGPEQYF
DNA: TGTGCCACCAGCAGCAGGGGGCCGGAGCAGTACTTC
D: TRBD1
V: TRBV15
size: -
J: TRBJ2-7

CDR3: CASSFGTSGSSGEQYF
DNA: TGTGCCAGCAGCTTTGGGACTAGCGGGAGTTCGGGAGAGCAGTACTTC
D: TRBD2
V: TRBV7-8
size: many
J: TRBJ2-7

CDR3: CASRQTGPTGELFF
DNA: TGTGCCAGCAGGCAGACAGGGCCGACCGGGGAGCTGTTTTTT
D: TRBD1
V: TRBV12-3/TRBV12-4
size: few
J: TRBJ2-2

CDR3: CASRQIQGLAESSYEQYF
DNA: TGTGCCAGCAGACAGATTCAGGGACTAGCCGAAAGCTCCTACGAGCAGTACTTC
D: TRBD2
V: TRBV6-2/TRBV6-3
size: many
J: TRBJ2-7

CDR3: CASTGLAGMRTGELFF
DNA: TGTGCCAGCACGGGACTAGCGGGGATGAGGACCGGGGAGCTGTTTTTT
D: TRBD2
V: TRBV6-1
size: many
J: TRBJ2-2

CDR3: CSVDGGYGYTF
DNA: TGCAGCGTTGATGGAGGATATGGCTACACCTTC
D: -
V: TRBV29-1
size: -
J: TRBJ1-2

CDR3: CASSFVSDRGNQPQHF
DNA: TGTGCCAGCAGTTTCGTGTCGGACAGGGGCAATCAGCCCCAGCATTTT
D: TRBD1
V: TRBV12-3/TRBV12-4
size: -
J: TRBJ1-5

CDR3: CASRGTGGASGELFF
DNA: TGTGCCAGCAGGGGGACAGGGGGCGCGTCCGGGGAGCTGTTTTTT
D: TRBD1
V: TRBV3-1
size: -
J: TRBJ2-2

CDR3: CSTKTSGRYEQYF
DNA: TGCAGTACTAAGACTAGCGGGAGGTACGAGCAGTACTTC
D: TRBD2
V: TRBV20-1
size: many
J: TRBJ2-7

CDR3: CASRPGRSGSYNSPLHF
DNA: TGTGCCAGCAGGCCGGGGAGGTCAGGATCCTATAATTCACCCCTCCACTTT
D: -
V: TRBV7-9
size: -
J: TRBJ1-6

CDR3: CATTQGYQETQYF
DNA: TGTGCCACCACTCAAGGGTACCAAGAGACCCAGTACTTC
D: -
V: TRBV15
size: many
J: TRBJ2-5

CDR3: CASSVTGVSGEAFF
DNA: TGTGCCAGCAGCGTAACAGGGGTGTCAGGTGAAGCTTTCTTT
D: TRBD1
V: TRBV6-2/TRBV6-3
size: -
J: TRBJ1-1

CDR3: CATSVRDRTYEQYF
DNA: TGTGCCACCAGCGTCCGGGACAGAACCTACGAGCAGTACTTC
D: TRBD1
V: TRBV15
size: many
J: TRBJ2-7

CDR3: CASSELKSSGNTIYF
DNA: TGTGCCAGCAGTGAACTAAAGTCCTCTGGAAACACCATATATTTT
D: -
V: TRBV2
size: -
J: TRBJ1-3

CDR3: CATSEGRQGHSNQPQHF
DNA: TGTGCCACCAGTGAGGGTAGGCAGGGCCATAGCAATCAGCCCCAGCATTTT
D: -
V: TRBV24-1
size: -
J: TRBJ1-5

CDR3: CASSAPGPSYGYTF
DNA: TGTGCCAGCAGCGCCCCGGGACCGTCCTATGGCTACACCTTC
D: -
V: TRBV9
size: -
J: TRBJ1-2

CDR3: CASRRPGRTNYGYTF
DNA: TGTGCCAGCAGACGTCCGGGACGGACTAACTATGGCTACACCTTC
D: -
V: TRBV6-1
size: many
J: TRBJ1-2

CDR3: CASSYPASGGYEQYF
DNA: TGTGCCAGCAGTTACCCGGCTAGCGGAGGCTACGAGCAGTACTTC
D: TRBD2
V: TRBV6-5
size: -
J: TRBJ2-7

CDR3: CASSFPGGYEQYF
DNA: TGTGCCAGCAGTTTCCCGGGGGGGTACGAGCAGTACTTC
D: TRBD2
V: TRBV6-5
size: many
J: TRBJ2-7

CDR3: CASRIGTGVETQYF
DNA: TGTGCCAGCAGGATCGGGACAGGGGTGGAGACCCAGTACTTC
D: TRBD1
V: TRBV27
size: many
J: TRBJ2-5

CDR3: CASSYDPQGVSYEQYF
DNA: TGTGCCAGCAGTTACGATCCTCAGGGGGTATCCTACGAGCAGTACTTC
D: TRBD1
V: TRBV6-2/TRBV6-3
size: few
J: TRBJ2-7

CDR3: CASSPMAGADEQYF
DNA: TGTGCCAGCAGCCCCATGGCGGGGGCGGATGAGCAGTACTTC
D: -
V: TRBV11-2
size: many
J: TRBJ2-7

CDR3: CASQISNQPQHF
DNA: TGTGCCAGTCAGATTAGCAATCAGCCCCAGCATTTT
D: -
V: TRBV12-3/TRBV12-4
size: few
J: TRBJ1-5

CDR3: CATSRDQGLMPQHF
DNA: TGTGCCACCAGCAGAGATCAGGGCTTGATGCCCCAGCATTTT
D: -
V: TRBV15
size: many
J: TRBJ1-5

CDR3: CASSTEGLVYNYGYTF
DNA: TGTGCCAGCAGTACCGAGGGGTTAGTCTATAACTATGGCTACACCTTC
D: -
V: TRBV28
size: -
J: TRBJ1-2

CDR3: CASSRGTGRYTEAFF
DNA: TGTGCCAGCAGCCGGGGGACCGGGAGATACACTGAAGCTTTCTTT
D: -
V: TRBV5-8
size: few
J: TRBJ1-1

CDR3: CASSYSGAGETYEQYF
DNA: TGTGCCAGCAGTTACTCGGGGGCAGGGGAAACTTACGAGCAGTACTTC
D: -
V: TRBV6-5
size: -
J: TRBJ2-7

CDR3: CASSLRAEHSNQPQHF
DNA: TGTGCCAGCAGCTTACGGGCGGAACATAGCAATCAGCCCCAGCATTTT
D: -
V: TRBV7-8
size: -
J: TRBJ1-5

CDR3: CASSLGRVGDEQYF
DNA: TGCGCCAGCAGCCTCGGACGGGTGGGGGACGAGCAGTACTTC
D: -
V: TRBV5-1
size: -
J: TRBJ2-7

CDR3: CASRPSRVRKTQYF
DNA: TGTGCCAGCAGGCCCAGCAGGGTGAGAAAGACCCAGTACTTC
D: -
V: TRBV27
size: many
J: TRBJ2-5

CDR3: CAHKRGGADTEAFF
DNA: TGTGCCCACAAAAGGGGGGGGGCGGACACTGAAGCTTTCTTT
D: -
V: TRBV30
size: many
J: TRBJ1-1

CDR3: CASSLEQGAKQYF
DNA: TGTGCCAGCAGCTTAGAACAGGGGGCGAAGCAGTACTTC
D: TRBD1
V: TRBV7-2
size: many
J: TRBJ2-7

CDR3: CASRPEGTVNTEAFF
DNA: TGTGCCAGCAGACCCGAAGGGACGGTGAACACTGAAGCTTTCTTT
D: -
V: TRBV28
size: many
J: TRBJ1-1

CDR3: CASSDKRWTGGKETQYF
DNA: TGTGCCAGCAGTGACAAACGCTGGACAGGGGGGAAAGAGACCCAGTACTTC
D: TRBD1
V: TRBV2
size: many
J: TRBJ2-5